The present T cell receptor beta chain was sequenced within a study of blood T cell repertoires in COVID-19. In terms of age and location, participants ranged from roughly 18 to 95 years and lived in about two dozen US areas. Donors were grouped by their self-reported clinical history. In the study's own analysis: Amplification with reference gene primers provided the estimates of nucleated cell counts. Here immunoSEQ multiplex PCR was the method, and the copy in TCRdb shows in-frame clones only, minus some. That table is the source of V, J and clone size, and D and trimming were worked out from the DNA. The sample gives around 250,000 clones, about 90% of which show up once; 0.95% to 1.5% is in the top ten. CDR1 and CDR2 from the germline V gene are MNHEY and SMNVEV (reference sequence). Trimming cost V 5 bases and J 0 bases, with 15 bases left between them. The CDR3 length is 16 residues.

The sequenced sample consisted of PBMCs or T cells enriched from blood (not recorded which). V usage is TRBV27 and J usage is TRBJ2-3, with D possibly matching TRBD2 (6 bases). This TCR was sampled from a human donor in a cohort exposed to, infected with or recovered from COVID-19 (not recorded which). The donor label of this sample is uncertain. CDR3 sequence: CASSPPRGSSTDTQYF. CDR3 nucleotide sequence: TGTGCCAGCAGTCCCCCGCGGGGATCTAGCACAGATACGCAGTATTTT.